These 5 T cell receptor beta chains were all obtained from the same sample, sequenced in a study of cytomegalovirus exposure and HLA in healthy donors. Use of 60 Vbeta and 13 Jbeta primers characterized the PCR. Produced via immunoSEQ multiplex PCR; TCRdb's table is partial and in-frame only. This table has roughly 100,000 clones, roughly 15% appearing once. The sequencing input was PBMCs. The source of these receptors is a female donor in good health and CMV-seronegative.

This clone was counted between two and nine times. V is TRBV19 and J is TRBJ1-5; 7 bases match TRBD1. CDR3 length: 14 amino acids. V lost 7 bases and J lost 1; bases outside the gene matches: 4. Germline CDR1 LNHDA, CDR2 SQIVND (reference sequence). Here the CDR3 DNA reads TGTGCCAGTACGATACAGGGGAGCAATCAGCCCCAGCATTTT. It specifies CASTIQGSNQPQHF.

The table lists this clone with a few counts. The chain recombines TRBV5-1 with TRBJ2-2, with 7 bases aligning to TRBD1. The CDR3 is 17 residues long. Germline assignment: CDR1 SGHRS and CDR2 YFSETQ. The trim removed 7 bases at V and 7 bases at J, leaving 19 bases unmatched. The CDR3 protein is CASCPIRDSRVFGELFF. CDR3 DNA sequence: TGCGCCAGCTGTCCCATACGGGACAGTAGGGTTTTCGGGGAGCTGTTTTTT.

This clone was found a few times. In DNA, the CDR3 is TGTGCCAGCAGTGACGGGACAGGGGGCGAAAAACTGTTTTTT. It yields the protein CASSDGTGGEKLFF. The V gene is TRBV6-4, the J gene TRBJ1-4; 12 bases map to TRBD1. The ends lost 2 bases at V and 8 bases at J; junction bases unmatched: 0. Germline V lookup: CDR1 MRHNA, CDR2 SNTAGT. This CDR3 spans 14 amino acids.

J is TRBJ1-1 and V is TRBV21-1; the D call in the table, TRBD1, was not verified against the DNA. TRBV21-1 is a documented pseudogene. This CDR3 is 16 amino acids long. As DNA, the CDR3 is TGTGCCAGCAGCAAGTGCGGACAGGGGAGAAACACTGAAGCTTTCTTT. This translates into CASSKCGQGRNTEAFF.

CDR3 region: CAWSSTGSETQYF. The DNA for the CDR3 is TGTGCCTGGAGTTCGACAGGGTCAGAGACCCAGTACTTC. The chain has TRBV30 and TRBJ2-5; 7 positions agree with TRBD1. The CDR3 sequence is 13 residues long. Germline values: CDR1 GTSNPN, CDR2 SVGIG (reference sequence). Trimming at V came to 2 bases and at J to 4 bases, leaving 4 bases not matched to a gene.